This T cell receptor (beta chain) comes out of a study of early T cells in non-severe SARS-CoV-2 infection. This CDR3 has 12 amino acids. The V end lost 5 bases, the J end lost 4 bases, and 6 bases lay between the germline ends. Germline CDR1 SGHTA, CDR2 FQGNSA. This clonotype showed up just a few times. Researchers tagged individual cDNA molecules with unique molecular identifiers. TCRdb used MiXCR to reprocess the 5' RACE reads, holding one entry per CDR3 protein. Of about 20,000 distinct CDR3 sequences in the sample, 5.7% are singletons; the top ten hold approximately 14%. This material consisted of whole blood, taken at baseline. The chain combines TRBV7-2 with TRBJ1-5, with unresolved D. The clonotype was recovered from an adult who was a healthcare worker with PCR-confirmed SARS-CoV-2 infection or an uninfected control (not recorded which). The CDR3 loop reads CASSPKNQPQHF. For the CDR3, the DNA is TGTGCCAGCAGCCCTAAAAATCAGCCCCAGCATTTT.